The rows below give T cell receptor beta chains drawn from one sample of a study of blood T cell repertoires in COVID-19. The repertoire was sequenced with immunoSEQ multiplex PCR; TCRdb's copy has only in-frame clones and lacks some. The data contain around 55,000 clones, around 90% of them singletons. Sequenced material: peripheral blood. Source of these receptors: a man in his 60s with acute or convalescent COVID-19. The CDR3 runs from the conserved cysteine through the conserved F or W. A D gene is named only where the DNA matches it firmly. Clone size is given for some rows only: seen once, a few or many times, or a class if the clone is expanded.

>TRBV11-3|once|TRBJ2-1|TRBD2
TGTGCCAGCAGCCAGGGAGCTAGCGGTTCCTACAATGAGCAGTTCTTC
CASSQGASGSYNEQFF
>TRBV25-1|-|TRBJ2-7|-
TGTGCCAGCAGTGAAGACGGAAGGGGCTACGAGCAGTACTTC
CASSEDGRGYEQYF
>TRBV6-6|-|TRBJ2-7|TRBD2
TGTGCCAGCAGTTCCCAACTGGTAGCGGGGGAGCAGTACTTC
CASSSQLVAGEQYF
>TRBV28|once|TRBJ1-3|-
TGTGCCAGCAGTTCGAGACAGAGCGCCTCTGGAAACACCATATATTTT
CASSSRQSASGNTIYF
>TRBV5-1|-|TRBJ1-2|TRBD1
TGCGCCAGCAGCCCCGGGACAGGGGGTATTAACTATGGCTACACCTTC
CASSPGTGGINYGYTF
>TRBV6-5|-|TRBJ2-7|TRBD2
TGTGCACTCGTGGATGGACGGGAGGGCTACGAGCAGTACTTC
CALVDGREGYEQYF
>TRBV6-5|-|TRBJ2-7|TRBD1
TGTGCCAGCAGTATGGGACAGCTCTACGAGCAGTACTTC
CASSMGQLYEQYF
>TRBV20-1|-|TRBJ2-3|TRBD2
TGCAGTGCTAGTCAGCCGCGGGGCGGGAGAACAGATACGCAGTATTTT
CSASQPRGGRTDTQYF
>TRBV19|-|TRBJ1-1|TRBD1
TGTGCCAGTAGTATGGTCTTACAGGGGGCCGGAGGCCCTGAAGCTTTCTTT
CASSMVLQGAGGPEAFF
>TRBV6-4|few|TRBJ1-5|-
TGTGCCAGCAGTGACCATCTTTTAAAAACTGGTCAGCCCCAGCATTTT
CASSDHLLKTGQPQHF
>TRBV28|-|TRBJ2-7|TRBD2
TGTGCCAGCAGTTCCCTAGCGGGATCTACCTACGAGCAGTACTTC
CASSSLAGSTYEQYF
>TRBV7-2|-|TRBJ2-1|TRBD1
TGTGCCAGCAGCTTAGTTACGGGACAGAGCTCCTACAATGAGCAGTTCTTC
CASSLVTGQSSYNEQFF
>TRBV9|-|TRBJ2-7|-
TGTGCCAGCAGCCCCCAAACAGAAAACCTCTCCTACGAGCAGTACTTC
CASSPQTENLSYEQYF
>TRBV19|-|TRBJ2-2|TRBD2
TGTGCCAGTAGTAAACCGGGACTAGCGGGAGATCCCGGGGAGCTGTTTTTT
CASSKPGLAGDPGELFF
>TRBV27|-|TRBJ2-7|TRBD2
TGTGCCAGCAGTTTGGAGCGGGGGACCTACGAGCAGTACTTC
CASSLERGTYEQYF
>TRBV3-1/TRBV3-2|-|TRBJ2-2|TRBD2
TGTGCCAGCAGCCAGAGGACTAGCGGGGCGAACACCGGGGAGCTGTTTTTT
CASSQRTSGANTGELFF
>TRBV11-3|-|TRBJ2-7|-
TGTGCCAGCAGCCAAAGACAGGTTGCCTACGAGCAGTACTTC
CASSQRQVAYEQYF
>TRBV7-6|-|TRBJ2-7|TRBD1
TGTGCCAGCAGTTTCGTAACCCCAGACAGGGGGCGTCCTCAATCCTACGAGCAGTACTTC
CASSFVTPDRGRPQSYEQYF
>TRBV5-5|-|TRBJ1-5|-
TGTGCCAGCAGCTTCACGGGGGACAATCAGCCCCAGCATTTT
CASSFTGDNQPQHF
>TRBV24-1|once|TRBJ2-1|TRBD1
TGTGCCACCAGTGATGCGGACAGGGGAACTTACAATGAGCAGTTCTTC
CATSDADRGTYNEQFF
>TRBV19|-|TRBJ1-4|TRBD1
TGTGCCAGTAGGCGGACAGGGGAAGAAAAACTGTTTTTT
CASRRTGEEKLFF
>TRBV28|few|TRBJ2-1|TRBD2
TGTGCCAGCAGTTCACTAGCGGGAGAGGGGGATGAGCAGTTCTTC
CASSSLAGEGDEQFF
>TRBV28|-|TRBJ2-7|-
TGTGCCAGCAGTCCCCCCGATCTCGGCGAGCAGTACTTC
CASSPPDLGEQYF
>TRBV4-2|-|TRBJ2-7|-
TGTGCCAGCAGCCAAGTGGCGGGACCGAGCTCCTACGAGCAGTACTTC
CASSQVAGPSSYEQYF
>TRBV6-6|-|TRBJ1-5|-
TGTGCCAGCAGCCCGGGGTTGGTAGGCGGCGCCCAGCCCCAGCATTTT
CASSPGLVGGAQPQHF
>TRBV30|-|TRBJ1-5|TRBD1
TGTGCCTGGCGAGGGGACAGGGGCAATCAGCCCCAGCATTTT
CAWRGDRGNQPQHF
>TRBV12-3/TRBV12-4|once|TRBJ1-2|-
TGTGCCAGCACCCCGACAGGAACTTATGGCTACACCTTC
CASTPTGTYGYTF
>TRBV10-2|-|TRBJ1-5|TRBD1
TGCGCCAGCAGAGGACAGGCTAATCAGCCCCAGCATTTT
CASRGQANQPQHF